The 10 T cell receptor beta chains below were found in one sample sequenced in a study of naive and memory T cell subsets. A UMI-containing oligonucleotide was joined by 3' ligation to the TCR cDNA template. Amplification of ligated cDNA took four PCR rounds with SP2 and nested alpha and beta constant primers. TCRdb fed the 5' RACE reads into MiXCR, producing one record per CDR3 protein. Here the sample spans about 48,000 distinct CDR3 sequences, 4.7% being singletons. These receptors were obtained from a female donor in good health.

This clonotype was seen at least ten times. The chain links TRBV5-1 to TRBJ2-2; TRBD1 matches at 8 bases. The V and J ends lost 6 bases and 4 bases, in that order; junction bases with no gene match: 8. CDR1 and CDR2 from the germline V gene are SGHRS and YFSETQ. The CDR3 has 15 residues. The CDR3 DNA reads TGCGCCAGCACCACTAGGACAGGGACCACCGGGGAGCTGTTTTTT. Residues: CASTTRTGTTGELFF.

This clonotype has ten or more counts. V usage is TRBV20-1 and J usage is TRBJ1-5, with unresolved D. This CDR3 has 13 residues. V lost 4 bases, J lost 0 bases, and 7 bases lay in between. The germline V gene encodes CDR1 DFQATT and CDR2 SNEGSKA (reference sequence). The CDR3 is CSAIGYSNQPQHF. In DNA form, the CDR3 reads TGCAGTGCTATCGGTTATAGCAATCAGCCCCAGCATTTT.

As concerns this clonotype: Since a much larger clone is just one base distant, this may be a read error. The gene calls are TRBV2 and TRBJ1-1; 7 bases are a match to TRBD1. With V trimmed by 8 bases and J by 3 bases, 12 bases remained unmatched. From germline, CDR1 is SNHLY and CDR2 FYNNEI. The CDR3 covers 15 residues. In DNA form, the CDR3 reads TGTGCCAGCGGGAAGTCCCCCAGGGGGGACACTGAAGCTTTCTTT. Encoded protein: CASGKSPRGDTEAFF.

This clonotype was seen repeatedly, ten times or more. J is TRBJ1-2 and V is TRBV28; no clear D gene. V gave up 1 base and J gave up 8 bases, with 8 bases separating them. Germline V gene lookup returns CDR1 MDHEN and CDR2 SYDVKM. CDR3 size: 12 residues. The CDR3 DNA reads TGTGCCAGCAGTTTATTTCCCCGGGGCTACACCTTC. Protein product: CASSLFPRGYTF.

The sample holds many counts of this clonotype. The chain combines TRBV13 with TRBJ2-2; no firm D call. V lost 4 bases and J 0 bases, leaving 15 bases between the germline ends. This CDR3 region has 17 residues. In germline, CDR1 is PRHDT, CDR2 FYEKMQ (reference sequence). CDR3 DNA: TGTGCCAGCAGCTACGCCCCAAGGATGACGAACACCGGGGAGCTGTTTTTT. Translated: CASSYAPRMTNTGELFF.

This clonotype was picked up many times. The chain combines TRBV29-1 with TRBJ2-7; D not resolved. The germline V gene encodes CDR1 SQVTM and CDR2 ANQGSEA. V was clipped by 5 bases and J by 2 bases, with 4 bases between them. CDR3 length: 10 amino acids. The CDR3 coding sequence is TGCAGCGTTCATACCTACGAGCAGTACTTC. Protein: CSVHTYEQYF.

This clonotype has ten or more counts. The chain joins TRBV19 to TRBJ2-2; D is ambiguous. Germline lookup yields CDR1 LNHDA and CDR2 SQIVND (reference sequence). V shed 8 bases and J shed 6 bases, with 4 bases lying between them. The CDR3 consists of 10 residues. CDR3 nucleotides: TGTGCCAGTCGGTCCGGGGAGCTGTTTTTT. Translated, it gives CASRSGELFF.

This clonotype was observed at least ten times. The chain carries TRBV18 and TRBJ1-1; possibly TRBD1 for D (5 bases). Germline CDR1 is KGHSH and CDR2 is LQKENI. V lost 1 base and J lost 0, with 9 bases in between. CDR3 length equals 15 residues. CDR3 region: CASSPRGNMNTEAFF. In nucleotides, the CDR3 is TGTGCCAGCTCACCACGGGGCAACATGAACACTGAAGCTTTCTTT.

The DNA for the CDR3 is TGCAGCGTCAGCGGGAGTGCGACAGATACGCAGTATTTT. Amino acids: CSVSGSATDTQYF. The chain employs TRBV29-1 and TRBJ2-3; 8 bases align to TRBD2. The CDR3 sequence is 13 residues long. Per the germline V gene, CDR1 is SQVTM and CDR2 is ANQGSEA. V trimming: 6 bases; J trimming: 3 bases; junction bases outside the gene matches: 5.

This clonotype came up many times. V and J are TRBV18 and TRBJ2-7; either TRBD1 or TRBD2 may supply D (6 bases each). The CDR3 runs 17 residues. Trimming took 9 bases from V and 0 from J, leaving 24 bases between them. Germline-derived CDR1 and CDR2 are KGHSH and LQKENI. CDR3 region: CASKPQGGILSSYEQYF. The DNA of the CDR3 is TGTGCCAGTAAACCCCAAGGGGGGATCCTAAGCTCCTACGAGCAGTACTTC.